This T cell receptor beta chain was retrieved from a study of metastatic and nonmetastatic thyroid tumors. The germline V gene has CDR1 SGHDT and CDR2 YYEEEE. The CDR3 sequence is 15 residues long. The J segment lost 2 bases and the V segment lost 2 bases, leaving 4 bases of the junction unmatched. As handled by the study authors: CDR3 differences across clinicopathological groups were used to build a distant-metastasis classifier for papillary thyroid cancer. From the PCR reads, TCRdb re-called clones with MiXCR. TCRdb's processing, not the authors', yielded these V and J calls. The sample comprises 36,000 or so clones, about 30% of which are singletons, and 15% to 20% rests with the top ten. General study findings and limits: Relative to benign nodules, malignant thyroid tumors were reportedly characterized by significantly elevated TCR beta diversity in blood and tumor.

Nobody among the patients had been given any treatment before thyroid surgery. This clone was seen a handful of times. Its cognate antigen is unknown. This receptor was identified in a female donor with papillary thyroid cancer or a benign thyroid nodule (not recorded which). Some clones in this sample may be carry-over from other donors' samples. J is TRBJ1-2 and V is TRBV5-6; 9 bases fit TRBD1. The sample taken for sequencing was tumor tissue. CDR3: CASSLLQGANYGYTF. The CDR3 DNA is TGTGCCAGCAGCTTACTACAGGGGGCGAACTATGGCTACACCTTC.